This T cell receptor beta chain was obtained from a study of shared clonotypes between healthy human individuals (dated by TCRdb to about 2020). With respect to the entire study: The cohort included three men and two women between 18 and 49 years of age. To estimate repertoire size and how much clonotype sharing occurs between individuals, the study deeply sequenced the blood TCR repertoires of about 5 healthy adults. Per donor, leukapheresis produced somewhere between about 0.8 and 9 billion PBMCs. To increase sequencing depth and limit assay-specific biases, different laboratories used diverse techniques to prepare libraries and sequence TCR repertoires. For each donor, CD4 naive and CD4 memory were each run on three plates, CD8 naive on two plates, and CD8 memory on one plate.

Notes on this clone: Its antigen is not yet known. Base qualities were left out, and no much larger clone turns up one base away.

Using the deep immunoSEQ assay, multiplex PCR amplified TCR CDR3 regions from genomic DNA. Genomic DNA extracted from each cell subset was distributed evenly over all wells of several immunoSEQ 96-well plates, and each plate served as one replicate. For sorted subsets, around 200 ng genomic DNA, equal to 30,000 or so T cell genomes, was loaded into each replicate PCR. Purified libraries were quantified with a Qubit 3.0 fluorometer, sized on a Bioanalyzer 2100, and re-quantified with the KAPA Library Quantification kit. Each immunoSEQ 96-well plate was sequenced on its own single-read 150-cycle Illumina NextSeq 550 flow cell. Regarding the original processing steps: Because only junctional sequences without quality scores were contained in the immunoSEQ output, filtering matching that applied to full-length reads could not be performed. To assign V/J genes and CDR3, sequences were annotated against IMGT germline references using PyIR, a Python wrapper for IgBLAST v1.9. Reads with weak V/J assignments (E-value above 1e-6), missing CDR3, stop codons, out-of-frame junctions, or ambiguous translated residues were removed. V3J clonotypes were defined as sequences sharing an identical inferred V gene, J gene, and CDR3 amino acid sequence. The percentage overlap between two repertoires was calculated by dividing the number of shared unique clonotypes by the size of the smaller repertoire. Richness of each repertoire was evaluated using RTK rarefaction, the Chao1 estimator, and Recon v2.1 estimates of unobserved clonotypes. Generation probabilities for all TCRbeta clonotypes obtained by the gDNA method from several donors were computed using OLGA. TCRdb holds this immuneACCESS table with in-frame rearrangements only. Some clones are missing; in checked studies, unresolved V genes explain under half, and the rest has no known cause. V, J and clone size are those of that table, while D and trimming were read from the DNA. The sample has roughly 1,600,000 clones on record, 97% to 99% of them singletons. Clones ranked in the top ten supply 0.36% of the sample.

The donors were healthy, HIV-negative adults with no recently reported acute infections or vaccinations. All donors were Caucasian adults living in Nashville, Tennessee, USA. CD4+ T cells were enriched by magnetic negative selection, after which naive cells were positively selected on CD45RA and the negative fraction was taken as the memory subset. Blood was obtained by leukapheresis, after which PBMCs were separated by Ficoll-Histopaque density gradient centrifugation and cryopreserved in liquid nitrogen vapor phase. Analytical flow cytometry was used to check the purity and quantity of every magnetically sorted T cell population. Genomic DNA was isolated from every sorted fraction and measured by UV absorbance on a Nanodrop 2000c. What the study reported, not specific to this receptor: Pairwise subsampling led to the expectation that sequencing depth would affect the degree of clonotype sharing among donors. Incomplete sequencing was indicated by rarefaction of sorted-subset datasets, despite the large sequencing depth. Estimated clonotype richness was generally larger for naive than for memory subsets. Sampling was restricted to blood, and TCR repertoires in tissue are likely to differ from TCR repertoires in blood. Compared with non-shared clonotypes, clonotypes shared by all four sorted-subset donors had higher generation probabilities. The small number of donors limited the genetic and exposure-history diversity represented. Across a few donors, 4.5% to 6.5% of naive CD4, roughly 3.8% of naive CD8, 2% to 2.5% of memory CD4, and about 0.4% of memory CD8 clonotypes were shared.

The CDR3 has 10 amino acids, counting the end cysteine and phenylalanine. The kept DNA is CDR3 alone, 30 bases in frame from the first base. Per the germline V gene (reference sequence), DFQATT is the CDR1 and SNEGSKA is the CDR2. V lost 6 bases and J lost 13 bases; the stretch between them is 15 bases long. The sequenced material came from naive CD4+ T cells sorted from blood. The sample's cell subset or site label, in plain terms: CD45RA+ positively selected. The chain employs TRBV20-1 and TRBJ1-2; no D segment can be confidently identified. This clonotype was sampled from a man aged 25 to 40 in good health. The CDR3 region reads CSARSEPRTF. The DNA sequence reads TGCAGTGCGAGATCGGAGCCCCGCACCTTC.